This T cell receptor beta chain was documented in a study of regulatory T cells in long-lasting Graves disease. Investigators prepared the TCR beta libraries by applying iRepertoire HTBI primers and Arm-PCR of CDR3 regions. MiXCR, run by TCRdb on the multiplex PCR reads, gives a single entry per CDR3 protein. The table includes around 400,000 distinct CDR3 sequences, over 14% detected once. Time point in this sample: newly diagnosed GD, antithyroid drugs for less than 3 months. Isolated PBMC RNA provided the starting material for the TCR library. Guidelines of the American Thyroid Association were used to diagnose Graves' disease. Separately, the same data were catalogued under a study of T cells in Graves' hyperthyroidism and ophthalmopathy.

The source of this sequence is a middle-aged woman with Graves disease. The source material was peripheral blood mononuclear cells (PBMCs), sampled at new diagnosis, from a patient treated with antithyroid drugs.

CDR3 protein: CSVESRGNYEQYF. The CDR3 DNA follows: TGCAGCGTGGAAAGCAGGGGAAACTACGAGCAGTACTTC. The chain has TRBV29-1 and TRBJ2-7, with TRBD1 as a possible D gene (6 bases). The CDR3 extends over 13 amino acids. In germline, CDR1 is SQVTM, CDR2 ANQGSEA. Trimming left V 6 bases short and J 3 bases short, with 15 bases between.